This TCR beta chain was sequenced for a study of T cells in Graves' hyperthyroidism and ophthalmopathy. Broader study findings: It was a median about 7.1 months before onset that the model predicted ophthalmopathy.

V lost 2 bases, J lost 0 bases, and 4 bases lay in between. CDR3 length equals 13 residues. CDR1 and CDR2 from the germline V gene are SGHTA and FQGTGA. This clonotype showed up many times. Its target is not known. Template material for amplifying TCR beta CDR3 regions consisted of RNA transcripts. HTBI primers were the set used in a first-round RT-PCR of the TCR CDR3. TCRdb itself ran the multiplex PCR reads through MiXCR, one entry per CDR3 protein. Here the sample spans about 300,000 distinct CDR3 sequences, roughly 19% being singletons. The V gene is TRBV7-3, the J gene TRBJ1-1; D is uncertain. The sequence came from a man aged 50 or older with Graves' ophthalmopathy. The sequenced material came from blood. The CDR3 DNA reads TGTGCCAGCAGCTTATTGGTGAACACTGAAGCTTTCTTT. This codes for CASSLLVNTEAFF.